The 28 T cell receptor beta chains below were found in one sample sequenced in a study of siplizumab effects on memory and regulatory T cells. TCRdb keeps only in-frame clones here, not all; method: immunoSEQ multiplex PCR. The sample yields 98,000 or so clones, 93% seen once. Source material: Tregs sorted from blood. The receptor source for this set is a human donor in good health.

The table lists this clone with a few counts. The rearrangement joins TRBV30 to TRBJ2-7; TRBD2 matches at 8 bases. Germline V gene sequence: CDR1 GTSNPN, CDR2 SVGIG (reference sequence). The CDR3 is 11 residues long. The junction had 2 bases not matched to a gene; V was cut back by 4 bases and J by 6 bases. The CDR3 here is CAWNRGGEQYF. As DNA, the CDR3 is TGTGCCTGGAACCGGGGGGGCGAGCAGTACTTC.

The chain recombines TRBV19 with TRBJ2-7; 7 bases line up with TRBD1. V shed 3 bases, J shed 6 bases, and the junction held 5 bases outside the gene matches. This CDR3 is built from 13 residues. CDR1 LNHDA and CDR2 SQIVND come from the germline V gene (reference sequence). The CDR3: CASSINRGSEQYF. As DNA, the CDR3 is TGTGCCAGTAGTATTAACAGGGGTAGCGAGCAGTACTTC.

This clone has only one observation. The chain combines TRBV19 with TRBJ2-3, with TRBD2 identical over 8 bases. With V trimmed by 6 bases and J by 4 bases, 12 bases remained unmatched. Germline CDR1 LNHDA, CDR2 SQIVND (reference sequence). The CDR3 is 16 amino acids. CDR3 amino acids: CASRPPGGRGSDTQYF. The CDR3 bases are TGTGCCAGTAGGCCCCCGGGGGGGCGAGGGTCAGATACGCAGTATTTT.

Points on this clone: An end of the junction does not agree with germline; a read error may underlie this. CDR3 protein: CASSLVGWGGHAIF. The CDR3 coding sequence is TGTGCCAGCAGTTTAGTCGGATGGGGGGGGCACGCGATCTTC. The chain is built from TRBV27 and TRBJ2-1, with D perhaps TRBD2 (7 bases). The CDR3 spans 14 residues. Germline V gene data show CDR1 as MNHEY and CDR2 as SMNVEV (reference sequence).

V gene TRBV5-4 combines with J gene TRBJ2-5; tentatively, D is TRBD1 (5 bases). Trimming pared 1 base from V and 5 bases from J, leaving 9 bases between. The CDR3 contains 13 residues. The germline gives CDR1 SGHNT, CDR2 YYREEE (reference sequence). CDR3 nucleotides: TGTGCCAGCAGCTTGCAGGGATCGGAGACCCAGTACTTC. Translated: CASSLQGSETQYF.

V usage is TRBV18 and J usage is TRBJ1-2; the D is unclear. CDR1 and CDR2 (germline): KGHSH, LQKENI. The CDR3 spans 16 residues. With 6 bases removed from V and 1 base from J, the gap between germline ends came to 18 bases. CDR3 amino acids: CASSRRVDGGNYGYTF. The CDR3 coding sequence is TGTGCCAGCTCCAGAAGGGTCGACGGAGGTAACTATGGCTACACCTTC.

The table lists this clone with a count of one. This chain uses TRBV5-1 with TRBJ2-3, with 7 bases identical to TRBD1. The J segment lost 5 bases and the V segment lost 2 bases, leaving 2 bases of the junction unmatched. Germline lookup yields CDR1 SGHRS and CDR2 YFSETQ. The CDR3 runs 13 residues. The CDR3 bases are TGCGCCAGCAGCTTCACAGGGGAAGATACGCAGTATTTT. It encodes CASSFTGEDTQYF. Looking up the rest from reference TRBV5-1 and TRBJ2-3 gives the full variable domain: KAGVTQTPRYLIKTRGQQVTLSCSPISGHRSVSWYQQTPGQGLQFLFEYFSETQRNKGNFPGRFSGRQFSNSRSEMNVSTLELGDSALYLCASSFTGEDTQYFGPGTRLTVL.

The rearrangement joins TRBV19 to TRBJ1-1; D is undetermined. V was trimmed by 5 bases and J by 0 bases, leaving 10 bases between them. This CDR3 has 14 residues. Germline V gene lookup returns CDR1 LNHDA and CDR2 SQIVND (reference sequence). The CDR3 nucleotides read TGTGCCAGTAGTCCCCGGGTCCTGAACACTGAAGCTTTCTTT. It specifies CASSPRVLNTEAFF.

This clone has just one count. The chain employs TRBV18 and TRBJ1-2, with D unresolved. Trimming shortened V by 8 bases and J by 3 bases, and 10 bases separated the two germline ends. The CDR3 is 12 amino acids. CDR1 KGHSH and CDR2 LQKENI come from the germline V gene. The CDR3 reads CASGAGDYGYTF. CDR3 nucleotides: TGTGCCAGCGGTGCGGGAGACTATGGCTACACCTTC.

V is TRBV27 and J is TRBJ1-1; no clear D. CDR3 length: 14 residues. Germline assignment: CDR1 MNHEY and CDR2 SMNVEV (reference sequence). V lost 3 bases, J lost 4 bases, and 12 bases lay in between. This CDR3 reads CASSLNSQVTEAFF. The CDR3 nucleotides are TGTGCCAGCAGTTTGAATAGCCAGGTCACTGAAGCTTTCTTT.

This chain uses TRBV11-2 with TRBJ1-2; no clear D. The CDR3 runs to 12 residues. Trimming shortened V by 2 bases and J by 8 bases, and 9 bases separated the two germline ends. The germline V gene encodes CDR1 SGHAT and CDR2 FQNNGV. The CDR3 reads CASSLRGGGYTF. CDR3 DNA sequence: TGTGCCAGCAGCTTACGGGGAGGGGGCTACACCTTC.

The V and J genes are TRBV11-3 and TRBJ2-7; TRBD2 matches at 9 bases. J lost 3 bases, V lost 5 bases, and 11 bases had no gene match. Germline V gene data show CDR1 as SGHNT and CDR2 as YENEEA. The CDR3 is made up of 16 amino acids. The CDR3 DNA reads TGTGCCAGCAGCCCCATAGCGGGAGTGAACTACTACGAGCAGTACTTC. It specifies CASSPIAGVNYYEQYF.

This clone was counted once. The CDR3 nucleotides read TGTGCCTGGAGTGGGCAGACAAGAGAGACCCAGTACTTC. The encoded protein is CAWSGQTRETQYF. The chain has TRBV30 and TRBJ2-5; D remains ambiguous. V lost 1 base, J lost 4 bases, and 10 bases lay in between. The CDR3 covers 13 residues. Germline CDR1 reads GTSNPN; CDR2 reads SVGIG (reference sequence).

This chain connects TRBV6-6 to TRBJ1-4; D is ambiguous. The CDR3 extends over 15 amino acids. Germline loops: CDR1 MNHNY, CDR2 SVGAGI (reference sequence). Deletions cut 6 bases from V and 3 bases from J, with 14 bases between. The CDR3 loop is CASRSSTGSNEKLFF. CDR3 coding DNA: TGTGCCAGCAGGTCATCTACGGGTTCTAATGAAAAACTGTTTTTT.

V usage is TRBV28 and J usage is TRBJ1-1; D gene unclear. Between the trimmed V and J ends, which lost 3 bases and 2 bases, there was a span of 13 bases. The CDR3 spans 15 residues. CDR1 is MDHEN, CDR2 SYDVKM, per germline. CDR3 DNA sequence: TGTGCCAGCAGTTTCCGAGCCGCTTATAACACTGAAGCTTTCTTT. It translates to CASSFRAAYNTEAFF.

In DNA form, the CDR3 reads TGTGCCAGCTCACCACCGGGACAGGGGGCGCGGGGGCCGAAGACCCAGTACTTC. Translated, it gives CASSPPGQGARGPKTQYF. The chain employs TRBV18 and TRBJ2-5; TRBD1 agrees at 12 bases. The CDR3 length is 18 residues. V was pared by 0 bases and J by 6 bases, with 11 bases of the junction left unmatched. Germline V gene lookup returns CDR1 KGHSH and CDR2 LQKENI.

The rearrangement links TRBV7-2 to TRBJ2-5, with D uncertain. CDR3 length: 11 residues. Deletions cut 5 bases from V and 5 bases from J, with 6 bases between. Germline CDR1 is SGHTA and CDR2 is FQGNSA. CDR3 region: CASSPWETQYF. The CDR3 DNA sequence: TGTGCCAGCAGCCCTTGGGAGACCCAGTACTTC.

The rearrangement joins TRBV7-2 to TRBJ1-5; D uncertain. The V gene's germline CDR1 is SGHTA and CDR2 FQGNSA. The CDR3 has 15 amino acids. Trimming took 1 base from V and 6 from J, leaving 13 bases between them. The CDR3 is CASSLGTGLSQPQHF. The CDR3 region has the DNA TGTGCCAGCAGCTTAGGGACGGGGTTAAGTCAGCCCCAGCATTTT.

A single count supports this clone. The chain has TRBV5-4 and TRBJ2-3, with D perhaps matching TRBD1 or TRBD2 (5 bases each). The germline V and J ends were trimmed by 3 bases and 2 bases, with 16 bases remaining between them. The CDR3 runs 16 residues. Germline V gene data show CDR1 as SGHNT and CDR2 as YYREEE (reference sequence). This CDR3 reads CASSWGLGTSTDTQYF. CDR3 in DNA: TGTGCCAGCAGCTGGGGTTTAGGGACCTCCACAGATACGCAGTATTTT.

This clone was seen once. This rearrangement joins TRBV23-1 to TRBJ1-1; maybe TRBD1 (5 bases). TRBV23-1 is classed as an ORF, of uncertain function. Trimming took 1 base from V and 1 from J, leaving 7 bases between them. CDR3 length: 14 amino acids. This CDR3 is CASSQFGGNTEAFF. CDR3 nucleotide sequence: TGCGCCAGCAGTCAATTCGGGGGGAACACTGAAGCTTTCTTT.

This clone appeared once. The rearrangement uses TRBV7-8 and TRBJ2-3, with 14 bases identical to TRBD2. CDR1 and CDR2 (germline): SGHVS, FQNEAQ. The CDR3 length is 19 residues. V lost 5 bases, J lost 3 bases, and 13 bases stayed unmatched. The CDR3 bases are TGTGCCAGCAGCAGGGGACTAGCGGGAGAACGATCAAGGACAGATACGCAGTATTTT. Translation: CASSRGLAGERSRTDTQYF.

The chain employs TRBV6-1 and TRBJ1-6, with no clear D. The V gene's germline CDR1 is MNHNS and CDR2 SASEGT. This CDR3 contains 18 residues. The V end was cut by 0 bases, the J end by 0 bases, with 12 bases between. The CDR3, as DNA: TGTGCCAGCAGTGAAGCGTTGATTCTAAGCTCCTATAATTCACCCCTCCACTTT. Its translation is CASSEALILSSYNSPLHF.

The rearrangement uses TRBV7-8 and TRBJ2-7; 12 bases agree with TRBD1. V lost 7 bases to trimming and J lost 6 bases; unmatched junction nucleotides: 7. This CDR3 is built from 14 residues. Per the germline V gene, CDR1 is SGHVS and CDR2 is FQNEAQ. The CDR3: CASNTGQGAGEQYF. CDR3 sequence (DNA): TGTGCCAGCAACACGGGACAGGGGGCGGGCGAGCAGTACTTC.

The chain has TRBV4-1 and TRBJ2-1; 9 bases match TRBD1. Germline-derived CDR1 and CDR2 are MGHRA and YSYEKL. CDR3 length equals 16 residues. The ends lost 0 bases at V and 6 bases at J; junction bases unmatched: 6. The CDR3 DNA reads TGCGCCAGCAGCCAAGATCCGGGACAGGGAGGCAATGAGCAGTTCTTC. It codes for CASSQDPGQGGNEQFF.

In nucleotides, the CDR3 is TGTGCCAGCAGCGCCCCCCCGCCTGGAAACACCATATATTTT. Amino acid sequence: CASSAPPPGNTIYF. The V gene is TRBV5-4, the J gene TRBJ1-3; D unclear. CDR1 and CDR2 from the germline V gene are SGHNT and YYREEE (reference sequence). The CDR3 covers 14 residues. V dropped 4 bases and J dropped 2 bases, with 10 bases sitting between them.

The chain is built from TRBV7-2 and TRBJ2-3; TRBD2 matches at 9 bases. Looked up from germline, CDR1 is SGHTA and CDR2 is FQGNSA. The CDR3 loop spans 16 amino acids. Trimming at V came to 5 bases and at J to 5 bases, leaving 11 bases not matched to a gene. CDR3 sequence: CASSRGAGGLRDTQYF. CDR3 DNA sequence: TGTGCCAGCAGCAGAGGCGCGGGAGGGCTCAGAGATACGCAGTATTTT. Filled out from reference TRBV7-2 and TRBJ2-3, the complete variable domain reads GAGVSQSPSNKVTEKGKDVELRCDPISGHTALYWYRQSLGQGLEFLIYFQGNSAPDKSGLPSDRFSAERTGGSVSTLTIQRTQQEDSAVYLCASSRGAGGLRDTQYFGPGTRLTVL.

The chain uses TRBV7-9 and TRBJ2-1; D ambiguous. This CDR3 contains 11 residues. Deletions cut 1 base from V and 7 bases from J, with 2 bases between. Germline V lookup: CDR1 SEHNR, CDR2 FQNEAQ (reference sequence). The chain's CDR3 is CASSLVNEQFF. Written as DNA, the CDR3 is TGTGCCAGCAGCTTAGTGAATGAGCAGTTCTTC.

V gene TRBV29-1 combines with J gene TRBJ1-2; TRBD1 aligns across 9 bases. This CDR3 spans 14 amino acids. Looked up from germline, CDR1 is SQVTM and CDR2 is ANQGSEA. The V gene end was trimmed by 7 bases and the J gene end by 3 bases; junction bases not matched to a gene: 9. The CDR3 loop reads CSAPGQGGHYGYTF. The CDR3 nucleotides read TGCAGCGCCCCGGGACAGGGTGGTCACTATGGCTACACCTTC.